Listed below are T cell receptor beta chains from one sample, sequenced in a study of shared clonotypes between healthy human individuals. Measured with immunoSEQ multiplex PCR; TCRdb has only the in-frame clones, and not every one. The sample carries some 2,000,000 clones, approximately 95% recorded once. The source material was naive CD8+ T cells sorted from blood. The receptors here all came from a man younger than 35 in good health. Each CDR3 is given with its conserved first and last residue. A D gene is named only where the DNA matches it firmly. Not every row has a clone size; where given, it reads once, few, many or a size class.

D gene,V gene,clone size,J gene,CDR3 DNA,CDR3 protein
TRBD2,TRBV6-1,once,TRBJ2-1,TGTGCCAGCAGTGAGAGACTAGCGGGGGCTGCCAACTACAATGAGCAGTTCTTC,CASSERLAGAANYNEQFF
TRBD1,TRBV27,NA,TRBJ2-2,TGTGCCAGCAGCGGGACAGGACTCACCGGGGAGCTGTTTTTT,CASSGTGLTGELFF
NA,TRBV4-1,NA,TRBJ2-2,TGCGCCAGCAGCCAAGTCGGTCTGACAGTCGGAAGCACCGGGGAGCTGTTTTTT,CASSQVGLTVGSTGELFF
NA,TRBV4-1,NA,TRBJ1-5,TGCGCCAGCAGCCTTACCGGGAATCAGCCCCAGCATTTT,CASSLTGNQPQHF
NA,TRBV6-5,once,TRBJ1-1,TGTGCCAGCAGTTACTCGGGACACTTGAACACTGAAGCTTTCTTT,CASSYSGHLNTEAFF
TRBD1,TRBV13,NA,TRBJ2-1,TGTGCCAGCGGACAGGGTGATGAGCAGTTCTTC,CASGQGDEQFF
NA,TRBV28,NA,TRBJ1-4,TGTGCCAGCAGTTTCCAGGGAGGGGACGAAAAACTGTTTTTT,CASSFQGGDEKLFF
NA,TRBV4-1,NA,TRBJ1-2,TGCGCCAGCAGCCAAGAAGGTACCAACTATGGCTACACCTTC,CASSQEGTNYGYTF
NA,TRBV7-8,NA,TRBJ2-2,TGTGCCAGCAGCCCAATTGGGTCGAACACCGGGGAGCTGTTTTTT,CASSPIGSNTGELFF
NA,TRBV7-9,NA,TRBJ2-3,TGTGCCAGCAGCTTAGAGGCAGCTAGCACAGATACGCAGTATTTT,CASSLEAASTDTQYF
NA,TRBV7-9,NA,TRBJ2-7,TGTGCCAGCAGCTTAGCTGGGGGAGCCCTCCACGAGCAGTACTTC,CASSLAGGALHEQYF
TRBD2,TRBV7-2,NA,TRBJ2-7,TGTGCCAGCAGCTTAGGTCTCCTAGCGGGAGGGCTGGACTACGAGCAGTACTTC,CASSLGLLAGGLDYEQYF
NA,TRBV27,NA,TRBJ1-4,TGTGCCAGCAGGACGACAGAGGCAACTAATGAAAAACTGTTTTTT,CASRTTEATNEKLFF
TRBD2,TRBV28,NA,TRBJ2-1,TGTGCCAGCAGCGGACTGGGACTAGCGGGGGGTAATTTCTACAATGAGCAGTTCTTC,CASSGLGLAGGNFYNEQFF
NA,TRBV7-9,NA,TRBJ2-7,TGTGCCAGCAGCTTAGGGCTAGACACCCGGGGCTACGAGCAGTACTTC,CASSLGLDTRGYEQYF
NA,TRBV30,NA,TRBJ2-1,TGTGCCTGGAGTGTACTAGGGCAGGCGGGGAATGAGCAGTTCTTC,CAWSVLGQAGNEQFF
NA,TRBV4-3,NA,TRBJ2-1,TGCGCCAGCAGCCAAGATCCAGATAACTCCTACAATGAGCAGTTCTTC,CASSQDPDNSYNEQFF
NA,TRBV4-1,NA,TRBJ2-7,TGCGCCAGCAGCCCCTATGAGCCGAGAGAGGACCACGAGCAGTACTTC,CASSPYEPREDHEQYF
NA,TRBV2,NA,TRBJ2-2,TGTGCCAGCCTCGGTTGGAGTTTGGAGCTGTTTTTT,CASLGWSLELFF
NA,TRBV11-2,NA,TRBJ2-5,TGTGCCAGCAGCCCTAGCGTTTTGGAGACCCAGTACTTC,CASSPSVLETQYF
NA,TRBV6-6,NA,TRBJ2-7,TGTGCCAGCAGGCCCCTCGAGGGAAGAGGCGAGCAGTACTTC,CASRPLEGRGEQYF
NA,TRBV4-3,NA,TRBJ2-7,TGCGCCAGCAGCCCCGCCGCTGTGAGTTACGAGTTGAATTACGAGCAGTACTTC,CASSPAAVSYELNYEQYF
NA,TRBV15,NA,TRBJ1-1,TGTGCCACCAGCAGAGACAGGGGCATGAACACTGAAGCTTTCTTT,CATSRDRGMNTEAFF
NA,TRBV28,NA,TRBJ2-7,TGTGCCAGCAGTTCTCCAGGACTTAATTCCTACGAGCAGTACTTC,CASSSPGLNSYEQYF
NA,TRBV6-4,NA,TRBJ2-7,TGTGCCAGCAGTGACCCTCGTCTGGGGCGGAAGTCCTACGAGCAGTACTTC,CASSDPRLGRKSYEQYF
NA,TRBV7-3,NA,TRBJ2-3,TGTGCCAGCAGCTTAACGAGGAACGCCCTAGATACGCAGTATTTT,CASSLTRNALDTQYF
NA,TRBV9,NA,TRBJ1-2,TGTGCCAGCAGCGTAGAAGGGGGGCCCTTCTATGGCTACACCTTC,CASSVEGGPFYGYTF
TRBD2,TRBV27,NA,TRBJ2-7,TGTGCCAGCAGTTTAGGCGGGAGCTGGAGCGAGCAGTACTTC,CASSLGGSWSEQYF
TRBD1,TRBV19,NA,TRBJ1-1,TGTGCCAGTAGTACAGACAGGGCTATCGGAACGAACACTGAAGCTTTCTTT,CASSTDRAIGTNTEAFF
NA,TRBV5-1,NA,TRBJ2-7,TGCGCCAGCAGCTTGAGCACGGGCGGGAACCTCGAGCAGTACTTC,CASSLSTGGNLEQYF
TRBD1,TRBV28,NA,TRBJ1-5,TGTGCCAGCACCCAGACGGGGACAGTCAATCAGCCCCAGCATTTT,CASTQTGTVNQPQHF
NA,TRBV25-1,NA,TRBJ2-2,TGTGCCACCTCAGAGACGAACACCGGGGAGCTGTTTTTT,CATSETNTGELFF
NA,TRBV7-2,NA,TRBJ2-5,TGTGCCAGCAGCTTAGGGTATGACCACCCTGATCAAGAGACCCAGTACTTC,CASSLGYDHPDQETQYF
NA,TRBV12-5,NA,TRBJ1-6,TGTGCTAGTGGTATAGCGGGGGGGGAGGATTCACCCCTCCACTTT,CASGIAGGEDSPLHF
TRBD2,TRBV4-3,NA,TRBJ2-2,TGCGCCAGCAGCCAAGATGGCCCCCCGGGACTAGCCTTCACCGGGGAGCTGTTTTTT,CASSQDGPPGLAFTGELFF
TRBD1,TRBV5-4,NA,TRBJ1-1,TGTGCCAGCAGCTCGCCCGGGACAGGAAGGGGGGAAGCTTTCTTT,CASSSPGTGRGEAFF
NA,TRBV6-6,NA,TRBJ2-7,TGTGCCAGCAGTTACCTCGGGACCCACGAGCAGTACTTC,CASSYLGTHEQYF
TRBD1,TRBV27,NA,TRBJ1-1,TGTGCCAGCAGTACCGGGACAGGGGACCTGAACACTGAAGCTTTCTTT,CASSTGTGDLNTEAFF
NA,TRBV7-9,NA,TRBJ1-5,TGTGCCAGCAGCTGGACGGGGAATCAGCCCCAGCATTTT,CASSWTGNQPQHF
NA,TRBV9,NA,TRBJ2-7,TGTGCCAGCAGCGTAGGAGACAGCTTCTCCTACGAGCAGTACTTC,CASSVGDSFSYEQYF
NA,TRBV10-3,NA,TRBJ1-1,TGTGCCATCGCAGGGAGTAACACTGAAGCTTTCTTT,CAIAGSNTEAFF
NA,TRBV6-1,once,TRBJ2-3,TGTGCCAGCAGACCTTCGGGGGTAATAACAGATACGCAGTATTTT,CASRPSGVITDTQYF
NA,TRBV10-3,once,TRBJ2-7,TGTGCCATCAGCGATGAGGGGCAGGGGGGGTACGAGCAGTACTTC,CAISDEGQGGYEQYF
NA,TRBV29-1,NA,TRBJ2-2,TGCAGCGTTGAACACGGAGTCACCGGGGAGCTGTTTTTT,CSVEHGVTGELFF
NA,TRBV4-1,NA,TRBJ2-7,TGCGCCAGCAGCCAAGAATCCAGGGTCCCCCTGTACGAGCAGTACTTC,CASSQESRVPLYEQYF
TRBD2,TRBV6-6,NA,TRBJ2-7,TGTGCCAGCAGTTACTTACTAGCGGGGGTGTACGACGAGCAGTACTTC,CASSYLLAGVYDEQYF
TRBD2,TRBV4-3,NA,TRBJ2-1,TGCGCCAGCAGCCAAGGACTAGCGCCCATCGCCGTGGATGAGCAGTTCTTC,CASSQGLAPIAVDEQFF
NA,TRBV28,NA,TRBJ1-1,TGTGCCCCATGCCCGAACACTGAAGCTTTCTTT,CAPCPNTEAFF
NA,TRBV6-5,NA,TRBJ1-1,TGTGCCAGCACTGGTGGGTCTGAAGCTTTCTTT,CASTGGSEAFF
NA,TRBV5-6,NA,TRBJ1-2,TGTGCCAGCAGCTTGTACGAGGGTGGCTACACCTTC,CASSLYEGGYTF
TRBD1,TRBV16,NA,TRBJ1-4,TGTGCCAGCAGCGGGCTGACAGGGGCTAATGAAAAACTGTTTTTT,CASSGLTGANEKLFF
NA,TRBV7-9,NA,TRBJ1-3,TGTGCCAGCAGCTTAGTCGTATGGGACCTTACCTCTGGAAACACCATATATTTT,CASSLVVWDLTSGNTIYF
TRBD1,TRBV9,once,TRBJ2-5,TGTGCCAGCAGCTCTAGGGACAGGGGAGAGGAGACCCAGTACTTC,CASSSRDRGEETQYF
TRBD1,TRBV28,NA,TRBJ2-1,TGTGCCAGCAGCAAACCGGGACAGGGGTACAATGAGCAGTTCTTC,CASSKPGQGYNEQFF
NA,TRBV4-1,once,TRBJ1-5,TGCGCCAGCAGCCTGGACGGAAGACGGCCCCAGCATTTT,CASSLDGRRPQHF
NA,TRBV6-5,NA,TRBJ2-7,TGTGCCAGCAGTTATGGCAGGGAGTTGTACGAGCAGTACTTC,CASSYGRELYEQYF
NA,TRBV19,NA,TRBJ1-5,TGTGCCAGTAGTACTGGGACGGTCTTAGGGCCCCAGCATTTT,CASSTGTVLGPQHF